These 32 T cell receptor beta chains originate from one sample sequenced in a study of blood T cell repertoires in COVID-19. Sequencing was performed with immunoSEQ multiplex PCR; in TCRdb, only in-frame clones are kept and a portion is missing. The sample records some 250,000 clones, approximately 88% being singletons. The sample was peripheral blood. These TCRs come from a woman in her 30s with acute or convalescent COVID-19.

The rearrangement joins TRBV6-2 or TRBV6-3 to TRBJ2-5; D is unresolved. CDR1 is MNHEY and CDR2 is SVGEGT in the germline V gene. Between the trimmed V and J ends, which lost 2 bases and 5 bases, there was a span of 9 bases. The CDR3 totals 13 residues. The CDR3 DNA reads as TGTGCCAGCAGTTACACCTACCCCGAGACCCAGTACTTC. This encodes CASSYTYPETQYF.

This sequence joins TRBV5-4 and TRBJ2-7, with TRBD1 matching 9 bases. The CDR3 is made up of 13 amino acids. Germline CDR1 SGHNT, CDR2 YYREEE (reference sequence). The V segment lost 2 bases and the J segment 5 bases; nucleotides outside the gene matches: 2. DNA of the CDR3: TGTGCCAGCAGCTTCTGGGACAGGGACGAGCAGTACTTC. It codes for CASSFWDRDEQYF.

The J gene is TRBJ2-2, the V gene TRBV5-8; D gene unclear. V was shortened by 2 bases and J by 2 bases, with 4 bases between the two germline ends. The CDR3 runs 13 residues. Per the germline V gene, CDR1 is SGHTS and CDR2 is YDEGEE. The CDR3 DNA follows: TGTGCCAGCAGCTTCGTTAACACCGGGGAGCTGTTTTTT. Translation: CASSFVNTGELFF.

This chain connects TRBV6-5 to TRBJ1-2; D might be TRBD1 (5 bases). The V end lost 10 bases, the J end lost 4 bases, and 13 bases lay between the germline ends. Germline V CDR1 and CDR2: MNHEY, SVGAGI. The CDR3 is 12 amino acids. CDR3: CAIWGRIYGYTF. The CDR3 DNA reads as TGTGCCATCTGGGGCAGGATCTATGGCTACACCTTC.

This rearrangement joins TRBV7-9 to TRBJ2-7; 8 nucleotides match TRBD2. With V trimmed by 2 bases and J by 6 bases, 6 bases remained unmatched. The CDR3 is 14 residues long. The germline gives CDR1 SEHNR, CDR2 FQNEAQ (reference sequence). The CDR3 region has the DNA TGTGCCAGCAGCTTACGACTAGCGCTCTCCGAGCAGTACTTC. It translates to CASSLRLALSEQYF.

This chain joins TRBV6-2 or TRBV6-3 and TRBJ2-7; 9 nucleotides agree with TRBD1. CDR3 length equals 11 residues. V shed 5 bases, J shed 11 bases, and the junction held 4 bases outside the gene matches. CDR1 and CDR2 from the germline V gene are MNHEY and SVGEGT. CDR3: CASSTGTGKYF. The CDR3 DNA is TGTGCCAGCAGTACCGGGACAGGGAAGTACTTC.

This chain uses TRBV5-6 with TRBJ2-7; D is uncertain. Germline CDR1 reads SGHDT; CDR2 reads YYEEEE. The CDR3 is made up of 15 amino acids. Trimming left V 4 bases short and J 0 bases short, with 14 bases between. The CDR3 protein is CASSPLAVNSYEQYF. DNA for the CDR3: TGTGCCAGCAGCCCGTTAGCTGTGAACTCCTACGAGCAGTACTTC. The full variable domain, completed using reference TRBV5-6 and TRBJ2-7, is DAGVTQSPTHLIKTRGQQVTLRCSPKSGHDTVSWYQQALGQGPQFIFQYYEEEERQRGNFPDRFSGHQFPNYSSELNVNALLLGDSALYLCASSPLAVNSYEQYFGPGTRLTVT.

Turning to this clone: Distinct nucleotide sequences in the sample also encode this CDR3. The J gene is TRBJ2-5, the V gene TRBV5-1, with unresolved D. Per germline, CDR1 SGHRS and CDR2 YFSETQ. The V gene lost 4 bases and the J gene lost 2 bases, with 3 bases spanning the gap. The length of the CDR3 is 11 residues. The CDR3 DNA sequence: TGCGCCAGCAGCCTACAAGAGACCCAGTACTTC. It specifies CASSLQETQYF.

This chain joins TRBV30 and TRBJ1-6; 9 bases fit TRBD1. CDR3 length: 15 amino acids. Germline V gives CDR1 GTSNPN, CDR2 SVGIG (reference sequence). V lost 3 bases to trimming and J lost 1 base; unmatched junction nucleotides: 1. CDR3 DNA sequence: TGTGCCTGGAGGGGACAGGGATCCTATAATTCACCCCTCCACTTT. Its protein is CAWRGQGSYNSPLHF.

As DNA, the CDR3 is TGCAGCGTTGACGGGCGGGAGGGCCCTATAATGGGTGAGCAGTTCTTC. It translates to CSVDGREGPIMGEQFF. The chain carries TRBV29-1 and TRBJ2-1; 9 bases match TRBD2. The CDR3 covers 16 residues. Germline loops: CDR1 SQVTM, CDR2 ANQGSEA. Trimming removed 3 bases from V and 9 bases from J; junction bases left unmatched: 15.

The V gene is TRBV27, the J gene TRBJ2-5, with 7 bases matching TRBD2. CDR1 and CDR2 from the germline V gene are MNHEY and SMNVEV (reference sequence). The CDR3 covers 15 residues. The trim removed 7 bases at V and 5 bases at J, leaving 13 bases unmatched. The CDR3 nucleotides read TGTGCCAGCACCGCGGGAGTGGGTTTGAGCGAGACCCAGTACTTC. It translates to CASTAGVGLSETQYF.

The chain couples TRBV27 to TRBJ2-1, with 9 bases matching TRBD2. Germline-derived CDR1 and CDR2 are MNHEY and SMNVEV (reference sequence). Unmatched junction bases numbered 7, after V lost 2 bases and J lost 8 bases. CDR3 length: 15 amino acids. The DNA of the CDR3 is TGTGCCAGCAGTTTACCCAGCGGGAGGTTCGATGAGCAGTTCTTC. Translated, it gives CASSLPSGRFDEQFF.

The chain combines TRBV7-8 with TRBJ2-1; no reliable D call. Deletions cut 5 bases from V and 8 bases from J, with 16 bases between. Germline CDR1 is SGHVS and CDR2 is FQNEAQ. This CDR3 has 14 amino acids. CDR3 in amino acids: CASSPPRWNDEQFF. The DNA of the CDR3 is TGTGCCAGCAGCCCCCCGCGGTGGAATGATGAGCAGTTCTTC.

The CDR3 protein is CASSSSVAGKPYEQYF. The CDR3 DNA reads as TGTGCCAGCAGTTCCTCGGTGGCGGGTAAGCCCTACGAGCAGTACTTC. The chain carries TRBV6-5 and TRBJ2-7, with D possibly being TRBD2 (5 bases). The CDR3 is 16 amino acids. Per the germline V gene, CDR1 is MNHEY and CDR2 is SVGAGI. With 4 bases removed from V and 2 bases from J, the gap between germline ends came to 18 bases.

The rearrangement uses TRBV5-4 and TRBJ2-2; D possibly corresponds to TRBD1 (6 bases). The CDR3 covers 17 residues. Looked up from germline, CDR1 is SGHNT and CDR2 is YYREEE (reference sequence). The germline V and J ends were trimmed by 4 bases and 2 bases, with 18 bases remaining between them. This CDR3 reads CASSGPPRGRNTGELFF. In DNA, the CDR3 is TGTGCCAGCAGCGGACCCCCCAGGGGACGTAACACCGGGGAGCTGTTTTTT.

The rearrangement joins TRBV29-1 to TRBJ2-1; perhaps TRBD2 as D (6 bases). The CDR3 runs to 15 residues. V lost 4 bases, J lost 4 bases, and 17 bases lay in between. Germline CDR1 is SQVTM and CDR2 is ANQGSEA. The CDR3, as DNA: TGCAGCGTTGGAGGCGAGGGACTGGAGTACAATGAGCAGTTCTTC. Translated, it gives CSVGGEGLEYNEQFF.

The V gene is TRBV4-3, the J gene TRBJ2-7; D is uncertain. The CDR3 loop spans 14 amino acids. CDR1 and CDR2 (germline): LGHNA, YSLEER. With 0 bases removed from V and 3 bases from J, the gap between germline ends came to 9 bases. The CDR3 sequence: CASSQDPRNYEQYF. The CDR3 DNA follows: TGCGCCAGCAGCCAAGATCCTAGAAACTACGAGCAGTACTTC.

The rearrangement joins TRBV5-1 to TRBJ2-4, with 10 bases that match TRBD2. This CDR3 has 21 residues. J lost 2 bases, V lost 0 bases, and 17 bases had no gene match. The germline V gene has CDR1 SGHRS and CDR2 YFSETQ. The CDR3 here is CASSLAEVPGTSVNSKNIQYF. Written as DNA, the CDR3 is TGCGCCAGCAGCTTGGCCGAAGTTCCGGGGACTAGCGTTAACTCCAAAAACATTCAGTACTTC. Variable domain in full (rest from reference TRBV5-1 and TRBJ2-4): KAGVTQTPRYLIKTRGQQVTLSCSPISGHRSVSWYQQTPGQGLQFLFEYFSETQRNKGNFPGRFSGRQFSNSRSEMNVSTLELGDSALYLCASSLAEVPGTSVNSKNIQYFGAGTRLSVL.

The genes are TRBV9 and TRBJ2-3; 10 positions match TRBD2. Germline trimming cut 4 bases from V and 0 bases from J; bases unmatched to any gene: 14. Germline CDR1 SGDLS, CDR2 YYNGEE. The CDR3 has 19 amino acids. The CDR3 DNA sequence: TGTGCCAGCAGCCTACCTCGTTCTAGCGGGAGTACTAGCACAGATACGCAGTATTTT. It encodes CASSLPRSSGSTSTDTQYF.

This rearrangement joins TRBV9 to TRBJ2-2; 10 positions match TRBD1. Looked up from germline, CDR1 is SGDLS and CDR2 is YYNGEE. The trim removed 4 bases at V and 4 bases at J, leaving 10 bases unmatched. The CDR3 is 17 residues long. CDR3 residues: CASSPRRGTGVTGELFF. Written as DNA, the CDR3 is TGTGCCAGCAGCCCCCGACGGGGGACAGGGGTCACCGGGGAGCTGTTTTTT.

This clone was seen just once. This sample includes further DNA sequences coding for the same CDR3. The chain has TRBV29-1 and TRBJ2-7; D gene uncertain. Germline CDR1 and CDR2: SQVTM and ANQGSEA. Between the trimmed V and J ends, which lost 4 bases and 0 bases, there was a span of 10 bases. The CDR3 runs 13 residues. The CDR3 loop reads CSVVGGSSYEQYF. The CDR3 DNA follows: TGCAGCGTTGTCGGCGGAAGCTCCTACGAGCAGTACTTC.

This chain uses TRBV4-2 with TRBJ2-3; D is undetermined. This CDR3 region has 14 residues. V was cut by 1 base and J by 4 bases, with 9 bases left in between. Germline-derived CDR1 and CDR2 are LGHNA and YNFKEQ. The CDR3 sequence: CASSQVRGPDTQYF. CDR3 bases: TGTGCCAGCAGCCAAGTACGCGGTCCAGATACGCAGTATTTT.

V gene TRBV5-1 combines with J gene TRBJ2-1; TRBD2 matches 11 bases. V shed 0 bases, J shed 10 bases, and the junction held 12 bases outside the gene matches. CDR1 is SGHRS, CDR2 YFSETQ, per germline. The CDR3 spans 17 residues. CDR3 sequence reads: CASSLGLAGGRLGEQFF. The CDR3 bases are TGCGCCAGCAGCTTGGGTCTAGCGGGAGGCAGGTTAGGGGAGCAGTTCTTC.

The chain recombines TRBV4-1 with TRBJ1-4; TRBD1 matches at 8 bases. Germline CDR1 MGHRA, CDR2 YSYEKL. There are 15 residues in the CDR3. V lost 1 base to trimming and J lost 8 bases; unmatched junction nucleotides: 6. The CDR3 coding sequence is TGCGCCAGCAGCCAAGTGGACAGGGACGGGGAAAAACTGTTTTTT. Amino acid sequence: CASSQVDRDGEKLFF.

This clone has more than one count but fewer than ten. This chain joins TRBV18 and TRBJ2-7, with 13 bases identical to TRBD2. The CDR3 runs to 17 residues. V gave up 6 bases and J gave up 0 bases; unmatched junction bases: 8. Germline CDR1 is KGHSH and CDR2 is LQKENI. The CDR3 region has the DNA TGTGCCAGCTCCCTCGGACTAGCGGGAGACCTCTCCTACGAGCAGTACTTC. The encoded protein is CASSLGLAGDLSYEQYF.

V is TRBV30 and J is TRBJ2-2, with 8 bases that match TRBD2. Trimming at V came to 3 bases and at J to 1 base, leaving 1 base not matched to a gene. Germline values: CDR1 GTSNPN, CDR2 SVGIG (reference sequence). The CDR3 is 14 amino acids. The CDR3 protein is CAWRLAGNTGELFF. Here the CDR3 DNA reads TGTGCCTGGAGGCTAGCGGGGAACACCGGGGAGCTGTTTTTT. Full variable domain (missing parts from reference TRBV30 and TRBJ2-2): SQTIHQWPATLVQPVGSPLSLECTVEGTSNPNLYWYRQAAGRGLQLLFYSVGIGQISSEVPQNLSASRPQDRQFILSSKKLLLSDSGFYLCAWRLAGNTGELFFGEGSRLTVL.

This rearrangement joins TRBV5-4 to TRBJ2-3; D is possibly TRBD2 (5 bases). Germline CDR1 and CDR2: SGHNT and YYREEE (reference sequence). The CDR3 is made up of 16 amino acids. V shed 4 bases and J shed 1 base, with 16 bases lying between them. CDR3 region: CASSTKLGLGTDTQYF. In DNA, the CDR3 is TGTGCCAGCAGCACCAAACTAGGACTCGGCACAGATACGCAGTATTTT.

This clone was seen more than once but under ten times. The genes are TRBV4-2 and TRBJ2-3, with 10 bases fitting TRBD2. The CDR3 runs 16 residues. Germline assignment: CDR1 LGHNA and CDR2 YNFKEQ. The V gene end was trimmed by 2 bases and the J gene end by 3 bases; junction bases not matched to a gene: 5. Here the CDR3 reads CASSQRASGSTDTQYF. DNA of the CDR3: TGTGCCAGCAGCCAAAGGGCTAGCGGGAGTACAGATACGCAGTATTTT.

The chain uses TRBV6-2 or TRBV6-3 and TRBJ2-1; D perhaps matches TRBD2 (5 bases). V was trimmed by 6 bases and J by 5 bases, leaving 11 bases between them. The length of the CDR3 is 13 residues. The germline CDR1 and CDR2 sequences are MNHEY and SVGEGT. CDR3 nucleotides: TGTGCCAGCAGCCCGGACTTAAACAATGAGCAGTTCTTC. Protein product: CASSPDLNNEQFF.

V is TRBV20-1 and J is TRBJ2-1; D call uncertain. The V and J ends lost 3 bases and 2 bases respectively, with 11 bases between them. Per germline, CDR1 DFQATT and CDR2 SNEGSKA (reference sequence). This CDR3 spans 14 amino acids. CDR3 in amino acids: CSASVSQTYNEQFF. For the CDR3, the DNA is TGCAGTGCTAGTGTATCGCAGACCTACAATGAGCAGTTCTTC.

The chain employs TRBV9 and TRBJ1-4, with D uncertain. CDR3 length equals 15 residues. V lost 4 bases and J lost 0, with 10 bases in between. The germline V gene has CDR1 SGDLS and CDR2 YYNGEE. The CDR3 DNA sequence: TGTGCCAGCAGCCCCTATTCGTCAACTAATGAAAAACTGTTTTTT. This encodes CASSPYSSTNEKLFF.

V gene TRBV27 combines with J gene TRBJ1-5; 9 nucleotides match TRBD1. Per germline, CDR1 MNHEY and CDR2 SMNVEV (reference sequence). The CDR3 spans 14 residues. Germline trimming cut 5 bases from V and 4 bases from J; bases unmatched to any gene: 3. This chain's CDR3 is CASSDRGDNQPQHF. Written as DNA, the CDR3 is TGTGCCAGCAGTGACAGGGGGGATAATCAGCCCCAGCATTTT.